This TCR beta chain originates from a study of blood T cell repertoires in COVID-19. About the research overall: Researchers got acute and convalescent COVID-19 samples from the United States, Italy and Spain. The cDNA or gDNA used as material had been derived from T cells, B-cell-depleted T cells, or PBMCs.

Under the authors' procedure: From reference gene primer amplification, estimates of nucleated cell counts were derived. Sequenced by immunoSEQ multiplex PCR; TCRdb stores in-frame clones only, minus some. D and trimming come from the DNA, and the V and J calls and clone size come from that table. The table shows about 270,000 clones, with more than 75% occurring only once. The CDR3 consists of 11 residues. V shed 6 bases and J shed 6 bases, with 10 bases lying between them. CDR1 and CDR2 from the germline V gene are DFQATT and SNEGSKA (reference sequence). Source material: peripheral blood. This chain joins TRBV20-1 and TRBJ2-3, with D unresolved. This receptor was identified in a woman of 80 years or more with COVID-19, enrolled during active disease. In nucleotides, the CDR3 is TGCAGTGCCCCGGTTAGCGATACGCAGTATTTT. Translation gives CSAPVSDTQYF.